The 30 T cell receptor beta chains below come from one sample, sequenced in a study of Ad26.COV2.S vaccination and SARS-CoV-2 variants. Indicated treatment: roughly 19 received Ad26.COV2.S at low or high dose, single or two shots; 5 received placebo; per-sample allocation not given. Each sample was drawn 63 days after the first injection (of vaccine or placebo). Produced via immunoSEQ multiplex PCR; TCRdb's table is partial and in-frame only. The table includes some 290,000 clones, roughly 84% detected once. Sequenced here: peripheral blood, sampled in a trial of Ad26.COV2.S vaccine versus placebo. Source of these receptors: a person aged 18-65 years who received the Ad26.COV2.S COVID-19 vaccine or a placebo.

The chain is built from TRBV9 and TRBJ2-1; a possible D gene is TRBD1 (6 bases). Trimming cost V 4 bases and J 4 bases, with 18 bases left between them. The CDR3 has 16 residues. Germline V gene lookup returns CDR1 SGDLS and CDR2 YYNGEE. The CDR3 DNA sequence: TGTGCCAGCAGCTTCCAGCCGACAGGCTTTTACAATGAGCAGTTCTTC. Translating it yields CASSFQPTGFYNEQFF.

There are many counts of this clone. This chain uses TRBV2 with TRBJ1-1, with TRBD1 matching 7 bases. CDR1 and CDR2 (germline): SNHLY, FYNNEI. The CDR3 covers 11 residues. Trimming removed 7 bases from V and 8 bases from J; junction bases left unmatched: 4. CDR3 sequence (DNA): TGTGCCAGCATGCCGGGACAGGAAGCTTTCTTT. This sequence encodes CASMPGQEAFF.

The chain employs TRBV24-1 and TRBJ2-3; D uncertain. V was clipped by 4 bases and J by 0 bases, with 10 bases between them. Germline V CDR1 and CDR2: KGHDR, SFDVKD. The CDR3 runs to 15 residues. The CDR3 region has the DNA TGTGCCACCAGTGACCCCGTGGCTAGCACAGATACGCAGTATTTT. Its protein is CATSDPVASTDTQYF.

This chain uses TRBV9 with TRBJ1-2; maybe TRBD1 (6 bases). V gave up 0 bases and J gave up 7 bases, with 13 bases separating them. The CDR3 runs to 14 residues. The germline V gene encodes CDR1 SGDLS and CDR2 YYNGEE. CDR3 DNA: TGTGCCAGCAGCGTAGATGGGGGCGTCAGTGGCTACACCTTC. It is translated as CASSVDGGVSGYTF. The whole variable domain, remainder taken from reference TRBV9 and TRBJ1-2, is DSGVTQTPKHLITATGQRVTLRCSPRSGDLSVYWYQQSLDQGLQFLIQYYNGEERAKGNILERFSAQQFPDLHSELNLSSLELGDSALYFCASSVDGGVSGYTFGSGTRLTVV.

This clone appeared a single time. The J gene is TRBJ1-1, the V gene TRBV6-2 or TRBV6-3; D is unclear. The CDR3 totals 13 residues. V lost 0 bases and J lost 11, with 13 bases in between. Germline V gene sequence: CDR1 MNHEY, CDR2 SVGEGT. The CDR3: CASSYSPQLRAFF. The CDR3 bases are TGTGCCAGCAGTTACTCCCCCCAACTCCGTGCTTTCTTT.

J is TRBJ2-3 and V is TRBV18; D gene ambiguous. The CDR3 totals 15 residues. V shed 3 bases and J shed 0 bases, with 10 bases lying between them. Germline CDR1 KGHSH, CDR2 LQKENI. CDR3 nucleotides: TGTGCCAGCTCACCTCCCCGGGTCAGCACAGATACGCAGTATTTT. It translates to CASSPPRVSTDTQYF. Using reference TRBV18 and TRBJ2-3 for the parts outside the CDR3, the full variable domain is NAGVMQNPRHLVRRRGQEARLRCSPMKGHSHVYWYRQLPEEGLKFMVYLQKENIIDESGMPKERFSAEFPKEGPSILRIQQVVRGDSAAYFCASSPPRVSTDTQYFGPGTRLTVL.

The chain is built from TRBV5-1 and TRBJ1-2, with TRBD1 matching 8 bases. Per the germline V gene, CDR1 is SGHRS and CDR2 is YFSETQ. V was pared by 3 bases and J by 13 bases, with 17 bases of the junction left unmatched. The CDR3 runs 15 residues. The CDR3 sequence is CASSSITGTGGSITF. As DNA, the CDR3 is TGCGCCAGCAGCTCGATTACCGGGACAGGTGGATCGATCACCTTC.

The chain employs TRBV11-2 and TRBJ2-3; D perhaps matches TRBD2 (7 bases). CDR1 SGHAT and CDR2 FQNNGV come from the germline V gene. CDR3 size: 16 residues. The germline V and J ends were trimmed by 4 bases and 4 bases, with 18 bases remaining between them. CDR3 nucleotides: TGTGCCAGCAGCTCTGGGGAGGGGGGGCAGGCAGATACGCAGTATTTT. Translating it yields CASSSGEGGQADTQYF.

The genes are TRBV5-1 and TRBJ2-7, with TRBD1 matching 10 bases. With V trimmed by 5 bases and J by 4 bases, 12 bases remained unmatched. Germline V gene sequence: CDR1 SGHRS, CDR2 YFSETQ. CDR3 length: 16 amino acids. CDR3 bases: TGCGCCAGCAGAAACCGAATGACAGGGGGCGGGTACGAGCAGTACTTC. Amino acids: CASRNRMTGGGYEQYF.

This chain connects TRBV27 to TRBJ2-1; D remains ambiguous. Deletions cut 4 bases from V and 5 bases from J, with 3 bases between. Germline CDR1 reads MNHEY; CDR2 reads SMNVEV (reference sequence). CDR3 length equals 11 residues. CDR3 sequence (DNA): TGTGCCAGCAGTTGGAACAATGAGCAGTTCTTC. This gives the protein CASSWNNEQFF.

V gene TRBV18 combines with J gene TRBJ1-1; 11 bases align to TRBD1. CDR3 size: 15 residues. In germline, CDR1 is KGHSH, CDR2 LQKENI. The V gene end was trimmed by 3 bases and the J gene end by 5 bases; junction bases not matched to a gene: 5. CDR3 region: CASSPRTGGLTEAFF. CDR3 DNA sequence: TGTGCCAGCTCACCCAGGACAGGGGGCCTTACTGAAGCTTTCTTT. Full variable domain (rest looked up from reference TRBV18 and TRBJ1-1): NAGVMQNPRHLVRRRGQEARLRCSPMKGHSHVYWYRQLPEEGLKFMVYLQKENIIDESGMPKERFSAEFPKEGPSILRIQQVVRGDSAAYFCASSPRTGGLTEAFFGQGTRLTVV.

This clone came up once. The J gene is TRBJ2-6, the V gene TRBV11-2; 7 bases map to TRBD1. There are 16 residues in the CDR3. Germline V lookup: CDR1 SGHAT, CDR2 FQNNGV. The V gene end was trimmed by 6 bases and the J gene end by 0 bases; junction bases not matched to a gene: 5. The CDR3 loop reads CASRLGQRSGANVLTF. Here the CDR3 DNA reads TGTGCCAGCAGATTGGGACAGCGCTCTGGGGCCAACGTCCTGACTTTC.

J is TRBJ1-2 and V is TRBV18; D uncertain. The germline CDR1 and CDR2 sequences are KGHSH and LQKENI. The CDR3 extends over 13 amino acids. V shed 3 bases and J shed 0 bases, with 5 bases lying between them. This CDR3 is CASSPRANYGYTF. Written as DNA, the CDR3 is TGTGCCAGCTCACCGAGAGCTAACTATGGCTACACCTTC. Full variable domain (outside the CDR3, taken from reference TRBV18 and TRBJ1-2): NAGVMQNPRHLVRRRGQEARLRCSPMKGHSHVYWYRQLPEEGLKFMVYLQKENIIDESGMPKERFSAEFPKEGPSILRIQQVVRGDSAAYFCASSPRANYGYTFGSGTRLTVV.

The table lists this clone with a count of one. The rearrangement joins TRBV5-1 to TRBJ2-7; 9 bases line up with TRBD1. Trimming removed 4 bases from V and 4 bases from J; junction bases left unmatched: 9. This CDR3 has 15 residues. Germline-derived CDR1 and CDR2 are SGHRS and YFSETQ. This CDR3 is CASSINAGQGYEQYF. The CDR3 DNA reads as TGCGCCAGCAGCATAAATGCGGGACAGGGATACGAGCAGTACTTC.

The J gene is TRBJ1-2, the V gene TRBV25-1, with TRBD1 matching over 8 bases. CDR1 is MGHDK and CDR2 is SYGVNS in the germline V gene. The V segment lost 1 base and the J segment 4 bases; nucleotides outside the gene matches: 11. CDR3 length equals 17 residues. As DNA, the CDR3 is TGTGCCAGCAGTGAATCATCCTGGACAGGGCTGTTCTATGGCTACACCTTC. Its translation is CASSESSWTGLFYGYTF.

The chain carries TRBV20-1 and TRBJ1-1; D is uncertain. This CDR3 region has 11 residues. V lost 0 bases and J lost 5, with 4 bases in between. Germline CDR1 DFQATT, CDR2 SNEGSKA (reference sequence). CDR3: CSARDRTEAFF. In nucleotides, the CDR3 is TGCAGTGCTAGAGATCGGACTGAAGCTTTCTTT.

This clone was detected a few times. The gene calls are TRBV6-2 or TRBV6-3 and TRBJ1-1; D is uncertain. Deletions cut 0 bases from V and 2 bases from J, with 13 bases between. CDR1 and CDR2 (germline): MNHEY, SVGEGT. The CDR3 is made up of 16 amino acids. The CDR3 loop is CASSYSNARSNTEAFF. In DNA form, the CDR3 reads TGTGCCAGCAGTTACTCGAACGCGCGGAGTAACACTGAAGCTTTCTTT.

This clone is a singleton in its sample. V usage is TRBV7-2 and J usage is TRBJ2-1, with TRBD2 matching 9 bases. With V trimmed by 1 base and J by 7 bases, 8 bases remained unmatched. Germline V gives CDR1 SGHTA, CDR2 FQGNSA. This CDR3 has 16 amino acids. The CDR3: CASSLVLRGGRNEQFF. CDR3 DNA sequence: TGTGCCAGCAGCTTAGTTTTGCGGGGGGGCCGGAATGAGCAGTTCTTC.

The chain recombines TRBV29-1 with TRBJ2-3; 7 bases match TRBD1. This CDR3 comprises 15 residues. Unmatched junction bases numbered 10, after V lost 6 bases and J lost 1 base. CDR1 and CDR2 (germline): SQVTM, ANQGSEA. CDR3 protein: CSVLRQGRGTDTQYF. In DNA form, the CDR3 reads TGCAGCGTCCTTAGACAGGGAAGAGGCACAGATACGCAGTATTTT.

This chain connects TRBV15 to TRBJ1-6; a possible D gene is TRBD1 (5 bases). There are 15 residues in the CDR3. The V and J ends lost 1 base and 7 bases respectively, with 11 bases between them. The germline CDR1 and CDR2 sequences are LNHNV and YYDKDF (reference sequence). This CDR3 reads CATSRVVGRNSPLHF. Here the CDR3 DNA reads TGTGCCACCAGCAGAGTCGTGGGGCGGAATTCACCCCTCCACTTT. Looking up the rest from reference TRBV15 and TRBJ1-6 gives the full variable domain: DAMVIQNPRYQVTQFGKPVTLSCSQTLNHNVMYWYQQKSSQAPKLLFHYYDKDFNNEADTPDNFQSRRPNTSFCFLDIRSPGLGDTAMYLCATSRVVGRNSPLHFGNGTRLTVT.

CDR3 region: CASSPTGALVADTQYF. The CDR3 bases are TGTGCCAGCAGCCCTACCGGGGCCTTAGTGGCAGATACGCAGTATTTT. The chain has TRBV7-3 and TRBJ2-3; D tentatively reads TRBD1 or TRBD2 (5 bases each). The V end lost 5 bases, the J end lost 4 bases, and 19 bases lay between the germline ends. CDR1 and CDR2 from the germline V gene are SGHTA and FQGTGA. The CDR3 covers 16 residues.

This clone was detected a few times. This chain joins TRBV29-1 and TRBJ1-4, with D possibly matching TRBD1 (6 bases). The CDR3 is made up of 13 amino acids. The germline CDR1 and CDR2 sequences are SQVTM and ANQGSEA. V lost 6 bases, J lost 10 bases, and 18 bases lay in between. The CDR3 nucleotides are TGCAGCGTGGGGGGGGCCCCAGCCGGAAAACTGTTTTTT. The encoded protein is CSVGGAPAGKLFF.

The rearrangement joins TRBV3-1 (or the pseudogene TRBV3-2) to TRBJ2-3, with 9 bases aligning to TRBD2. CDR3 length: 15 residues. V trimming: 3 bases; J trimming: 6 bases; junction bases outside the gene matches: 7. The V gene's germline CDR1 is LGHDT and CDR2 YNNKEL (reference sequence). The CDR3 DNA reads TGTGCCAGCAGCCATGGTAGCGGGGGTGTGGATACGCAGTATTTT. Translating it yields CASSHGSGGVDTQYF.

This chain's CDR3 is CASSLSRGVGYNEQFF. CDR3 DNA: TGTGCCAGCAGCTTATCCAGGGGTGTCGGCTACAATGAGCAGTTCTTC. The V call is TRBV11-3, the J call TRBJ2-1; a weak D match, TRBD1 (6 bases). This CDR3 has 16 amino acids. From germline, CDR1 is SGHNT and CDR2 YENEEA. V was pared by 2 bases and J by 3 bases, with 14 bases between.

V and J are TRBV6-2 or TRBV6-3 and TRBJ1-1, with TRBD1 matching 7 bases. CDR1 and CDR2 from the germline V gene are MNHEY and SVGEGT. V dropped 7 bases and J dropped 5; count of bases not matched to a gene: 13. This CDR3 comprises 15 residues. In DNA, the CDR3 is TGTGCCAGCAACCCCGTGACAGGGTGGGTGACTGAAGCTTTCTTT. Translated: CASNPVTGWVTEAFF.

V is TRBV19 and J is TRBJ2-1, with 7 bases identical to TRBD2. V shed 7 bases, J shed 7 bases, and the junction held 4 bases outside the gene matches. Germline assignment: CDR1 LNHDA and CDR2 SQIVND (reference sequence). The CDR3 is made up of 12 amino acids. CDR3 amino acids: CASTPGGNEQFF. The CDR3 bases are TGTGCCAGTACCCCCGGGGGGAATGAGCAGTTCTTC.

The V call is TRBV18, the J call TRBJ2-6; D is possibly TRBD2 (6 bases). Deletions cut 2 bases from V and 0 bases from J, with 14 bases between. Germline CDR1 reads KGHSH; CDR2 reads LQKENI. The CDR3 has 18 residues. CDR3: CASSPSWDFSSGANVLTF. CDR3 bases: TGTGCCAGCTCACCAAGCTGGGACTTCAGCTCTGGGGCCAACGTCCTGACTTTC.

The V and J genes are TRBV7-2 and TRBJ2-1, with D uncertain. Germline V gene data show CDR1 as SGHTA and CDR2 as FQGNSA. V gave up 0 bases and J gave up 0 bases, with 9 bases separating them. The CDR3 contains 16 residues. CDR3 DNA: TGTGCCAGCAGCTTAGCCGCAGCTAGCTCCTACAATGAGCAGTTCTTC. This codes for CASSLAAASSYNEQFF. Using reference TRBV7-2 and TRBJ2-1 for the parts outside the CDR3, the full variable domain is GAGVSQSPSNKVTEKGKDVELRCDPISGHTALYWYRQSLGQGLEFLIYFQGNSAPDKSGLPSDRFSAERTGGSVSTLTIQRTQQEDSAVYLCASSLAAASSYNEQFFGPGTRLTVL.

The rearrangement uses TRBV6-5 and TRBJ2-3; D is uncertain. The V end was cut by 6 bases, the J end by 6 bases, with 10 bases between. CDR1 is MNHEY and CDR2 is SVGAGI in the germline V gene. The CDR3 consists of 12 residues. CDR3 amino acids: CASRGPMDTQYF. The CDR3 DNA reads as TGTGCCAGCAGAGGGCCAATGGATACGCAGTATTTT.

V and J are TRBV18 and TRBJ2-2; possibly TRBD1 or TRBD2 for D (5 bases each). Germline assignment: CDR1 KGHSH and CDR2 LQKENI. Trimming shortened V by 4 bases and J by 7 bases, and 13 bases separated the two germline ends. The CDR3 loop spans 14 amino acids. CDR3 residues: CASSREGFLGELFF. The CDR3 DNA follows: TGTGCCAGCTCACGCGAGGGGTTCCTCGGGGAGCTGTTTTTT.